The source of this TCR beta chain is a study of T cells in Graves' hyperthyroidism and ophthalmopathy. Study-level findings and limits: Clonotypes that were expanded in thyroid above 0.001 mostly appeared in blood too. Model-based prediction identified ophthalmopathy a median approximately 6 months prior to its onset.

Template material for amplifying TCR beta CDR3 regions consisted of RNA transcripts. With the HTBI primer set, the TCR CDR3 went through a first round of RT-PCR. TCRdb re-called the multiplex PCR reads with MiXCR, one entry per CDR3 protein. The sample contains almost 600,000 distinct CDR3 sequences, around 13% of which appear only once. Uncontrolled infection, other autoimmune disease, pregnancy or lactation barred patients from enrollment. At first hyperthyroidism diagnosis, before any ophthalmopathy symptoms, the blood sample was collected. This clonotype showed up many times. Its antigen is undetermined. CDR1 and CDR2 (germline): SGHRS, YFSETQ. The CDR3 spans 14 residues. V was clipped by 4 bases and J by 5 bases; unmatched bases: 7.

The source material was blood. The receptor was derived from a woman between 25 and 40 years old with Graves' hyperthyroidism that later progressed to Graves' ophthalmopathy. This chain links TRBV5-1 with TRBJ1-1; 8 bases agree with TRBD1. The CDR3 loop is CASSLPTGETEAFF. DNA for the CDR3: TGCGCCAGCAGCCTCCCGACAGGGGAAACTGAAGCTTTCTTT.